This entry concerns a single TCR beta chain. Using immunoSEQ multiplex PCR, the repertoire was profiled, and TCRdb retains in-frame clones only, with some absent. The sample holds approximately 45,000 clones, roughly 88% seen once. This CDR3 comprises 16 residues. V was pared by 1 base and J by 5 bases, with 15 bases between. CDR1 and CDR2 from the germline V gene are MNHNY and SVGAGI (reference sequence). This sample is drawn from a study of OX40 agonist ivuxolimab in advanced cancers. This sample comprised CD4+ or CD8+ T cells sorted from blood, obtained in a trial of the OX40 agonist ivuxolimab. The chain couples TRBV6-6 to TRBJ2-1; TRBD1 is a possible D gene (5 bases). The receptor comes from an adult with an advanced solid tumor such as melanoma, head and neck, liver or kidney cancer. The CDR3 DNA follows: TGTGCCAGCAGTTACTTCTCAGCAGGGTTCCACAATGAGCAGTTCTTC. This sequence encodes CASSYFSAGFHNEQFF.